A single sample gave rise to the 22 T cell receptor beta chains below, sequenced in a study of CD8+ T cells in alopecia areata. RNA was extracted and reverse transcribed into cDNA as the sequencing template. Here immunoSEQ multiplex PCR was the method, and the copy in TCRdb shows in-frame clones only, minus some. The repertoire holds tens of thousands of clones, with about 53% as singletons. Sequencing was carried out using NKG2D-high CD8+ T cells sorted from blood. Receptors originate from a human donor with alopecia areata.

The chain recombines TRBV20-1 with TRBJ2-1, with D hard to call. Germline V CDR1 and CDR2: DFQATT, SNEGSKA (reference sequence). The CDR3 has 11 residues. The ends were cut back, 4 bases at V and 3 bases at J, with 4 bases in the middle. CDR3: CSANDYNEQFF. In DNA, the CDR3 is TGCAGTGCTAACGACTACAATGAGCAGTTCTTC.

As DNA, the CDR3 is TGCAGCGCCCGAGGGATCTATGGCTACACCTTC. This gives the protein CSARGIYGYTF. This chain uses TRBV29-1 with TRBJ1-2; D remains unclear. This CDR3 has 11 amino acids. V was shortened by 7 bases and J by 4 bases, with 10 bases between the two germline ends. CDR1 is SQVTM and CDR2 is ANQGSEA in the germline V gene.

The chain has TRBV28 and TRBJ2-7; D is undetermined. The CDR3 is 12 amino acids. The ends were cut back, 3 bases at V and 5 bases at J, with 8 bases in the middle. Germline values: CDR1 MDHEN, CDR2 SYDVKM. The CDR3 coding sequence is TGTGCCAGCAGTTTGGCGCAAAACGAGCAGTACTTC. This translates into CASSLAQNEQYF.

Concerning this clone: Other DNA sequences from this sample encode an identical CDR3 as well. This rearrangement joins TRBV29-1 to TRBJ2-7; unclear D gene. The CDR3 length is 12 residues. Germline CDR1 is SQVTM and CDR2 is ANQGSEA. V lost 3 bases to trimming and J lost 1 base, with 7 bases between them. The CDR3 protein is CSVDGGSYEQYF. The CDR3 nucleotides are TGCAGCGTTGACGGTGGGTCCTACGAGCAGTACTTC.

Only one count was recorded for this clone. The chain uses TRBV15 and TRBJ2-7; tentatively, D is TRBD1 (6 bases). The CDR3 spans 14 residues. Looked up from germline, CDR1 is LNHNV and CDR2 is YYDKDF (reference sequence). Trimming left V 3 bases short and J 2 bases short, with 11 bases between. The CDR3 protein is CATSRTGYTYEQYF. DNA of the CDR3: TGTGCCACCAGCAGGACAGGATATACCTACGAGCAGTACTTC. Filled out from reference TRBV15 and TRBJ2-7, the complete variable domain reads DAMVIQNPRYQVTQFGKPVTLSCSQTLNHNVMYWYQQKSSQAPKLLFHYYDKDFNNEADTPDNFQSRRPNTSFCFLDIRSPGLGDTAMYLCATSRTGYTYEQYFGPGTRLTVT.

This clone was observed a few times. The rearrangement links TRBV7-2 to TRBJ2-3; 10 positions match TRBD1. This CDR3 region has 18 residues. Looked up from germline, CDR1 is SGHTA and CDR2 is FQGNSA. The trim removed 3 bases at V and 4 bases at J, leaving 13 bases unmatched. This CDR3 reads CASSFNRDRGGVADTQYF. The CDR3 DNA sequence: TGTGCCAGCAGCTTTAACCGGGACAGGGGCGGAGTGGCAGATACGCAGTATTTT.

J is TRBJ2-7 and V is TRBV13; no clear D. The CDR3 totals 12 residues. Germline V gene lookup returns CDR1 PRHDT and CDR2 FYEKMQ (reference sequence). V lost 8 bases and J lost 3, with 11 bases in between. CDR3 in amino acids: CASSAGYYEQYF. The CDR3 nucleotides are TGTGCCAGCTCAGCAGGATACTACGAGCAGTACTTC.

V is TRBV27 and J is TRBJ2-7; possibly TRBD2 for D (5 bases). The CDR3 has 13 residues. The germline gives CDR1 MNHEY, CDR2 SMNVEV (reference sequence). V was trimmed by 8 bases and J by 2 bases, leaving 13 bases between them. CDR3 in DNA: TGTGCCAGCTCCAGGACTTATACCTACGAGCAGTACTTC. Translating gives CASSRTYTYEQYF.

This clone was recorded a few times. This chain uses TRBV4-3 with TRBJ2-7; D gene ambiguous. V dropped 1 base and J dropped 2 bases, with 6 bases sitting between them. The CDR3 has 13 residues. Germline CDR1 is LGHNA and CDR2 is YSLEER. The CDR3 DNA sequence: TGCGCCAGCAGCCAAGGGGTCGCCTACGAGCAGTACTTC. Residues: CASSQGVAYEQYF.

This chain connects TRBV4-2 to TRBJ2-2, with D perhaps assigned TRBD1 or TRBD2 (5 bases each). V was cut by 1 base and J by 8 bases, with 20 bases left in between. This CDR3 has 17 residues. Germline-derived CDR1 and CDR2 are LGHNA and YNFKEQ. The CDR3 nucleotides read TGTGCCAGCAGCCAAGTAACTGCCGGGACCACGTCAGGGGAGCTGTTTTTT. Translated, it gives CASSQVTAGTTSGELFF.

This clone appeared a few times. The CDR3 nucleotides read TGCAGCGTTGAGTGGACAGGGGCCTACGAGCAGTACTTC. Translation: CSVEWTGAYEQYF. V is TRBV29-1 and J is TRBJ2-7; 9 nucleotides match TRBD1. This CDR3 has 13 residues. Germline V gene data show CDR1 as SQVTM and CDR2 as ANQGSEA. The trim removed 3 bases at V and 2 bases at J, leaving 2 bases unmatched.

The genes are TRBV9 and TRBJ1-3; D remains ambiguous. Trimming left V 5 bases short and J 4 bases short, with 10 bases between. The germline V gene encodes CDR1 SGDLS and CDR2 YYNGEE. The CDR3 runs 13 residues. CDR3 amino acids: CASSEGSGNTIYF. In DNA form, the CDR3 reads TGTGCCAGCAGTGAGGGCTCCGGAAACACCATATATTTT.

This clone occurred a few times. This chain links TRBV15 with TRBJ2-3; 7 bases map to TRBD2. The CDR3 loop spans 19 amino acids. From germline, CDR1 is LNHNV and CDR2 YYDKDF (reference sequence). The ends lost 0 bases at V and 2 bases at J; junction bases unmatched: 14. CDR3 sequence (DNA): TGTGCCACCAGCAGAGAAGGGGAAGCGGGGCACAAGATCACAGATACGCAGTATTTT. As protein: CATSREGEAGHKITDTQYF.

The genes are TRBV28 and TRBJ2-5, with a possible D match to TRBD2 (5 bases). The CDR3 is 14 residues long. Germline values: CDR1 MDHEN, CDR2 SYDVKM. V was cut by 3 bases and J by 0 bases, with 8 bases left in between. The CDR3 reads CASSFRRDQETQYF. CDR3 nucleotide sequence: TGTGCCAGCAGTTTTCGGCGGGACCAAGAGACCCAGTACTTC.

The chain employs TRBV5-1 and TRBJ1-5; D is perhaps TRBD1 (5 bases). The CDR3 spans 16 residues. V was shortened by 4 bases and J by 4 bases, with 18 bases between the two germline ends. In germline, CDR1 is SGHRS, CDR2 YFSETQ. CDR3 amino acids: CASSRAGRRRNQPQHF. In DNA form, the CDR3 reads TGCGCCAGCAGCCGCGCGGGGCGGCGACGGAATCAGCCCCAGCATTTT.

V is TRBV15 and J is TRBJ2-3; no firm D call. The germline CDR1 and CDR2 sequences are LNHNV and YYDKDF (reference sequence). The CDR3 has 15 amino acids. The ends were cut back, 1 base at V and 1 base at J, with 9 bases in the middle. In DNA, the CDR3 is TGTGCCACCAGCAGAGTTCGTGGTGGCACAGATACGCAGTATTTT. This encodes CATSRVRGGTDTQYF.

This chain joins TRBV29-1 and TRBJ2-1; D possibly corresponds to TRBD2 (5 bases). Germline V CDR1 and CDR2: SQVTM, ANQGSEA. This CDR3 has 12 amino acids. Trimming left V 7 bases short and J 11 bases short, with 18 bases between. The DNA of the CDR3 is TGCAGCGCCCTTCCCGGGGTGCCCCAGCAGTTCTTC. It specifies CSALPGVPQQFF.

This chain uses TRBV4-1 with TRBJ2-3, with D tentatively TRBD2 (6 bases). This CDR3 is 16 amino acids long. Germline V gives CDR1 MGHRA, CDR2 YSYEKL. Trimming shortened V by 6 bases and J by 2 bases, and 18 bases separated the two germline ends. As DNA, the CDR3 is TGCGCCAGCAGACAGATCCGGGGCGGGACCACAGATACGCAGTATTTT. Protein sequence: CASRQIRGGTTDTQYF.

This clone was seen just once. The chain links TRBV5-1 to TRBJ1-1; 7 nucleotides agree with TRBD1. Germline-derived CDR1 and CDR2 are SGHRS and YFSETQ. The CDR3 has 14 residues. Trimming cost V 4 bases and J 2 bases; bases outside gene matches: 5. The CDR3 is CASSPGQTNTEAFF. The DNA of the CDR3 is TGCGCCAGCAGCCCGGGACAGACCAACACTGAAGCTTTCTTT. The whole variable domain, remainder taken from reference TRBV5-1 and TRBJ1-1, is KAGVTQTPRYLIKTRGQQVTLSCSPISGHRSVSWYQQTPGQGLQFLFEYFSETQRNKGNFPGRFSGRQFSNSRSEMNVSTLELGDSALYLCASSPGQTNTEAFFGQGTRLTVV.

In its sample, this clone was seen a few times. V gene TRBV29-1 combines with J gene TRBJ1-1; 7 nucleotides line up with TRBD1. This CDR3 region has 13 residues. After removal of 6 bases from V and 4 bases from J, the junction contained 8 bases not matched to a gene. In germline, CDR1 is SQVTM, CDR2 ANQGSEA. The CDR3 reads CSVRDSSTTEAFF. Here the CDR3 DNA reads TGCAGCGTCCGGGACAGTTCCACCACTGAAGCTTTCTTT.

The chain is built from TRBV2 and TRBJ1-5; D may be TRBD1 (5 bases). This CDR3 is built from 15 residues. The V gene's germline CDR1 is SNHLY and CDR2 FYNNEI. V was clipped by 5 bases and J by 0 bases, with 11 bases between them. The CDR3 region is CASSIQGYSNQPQHF. CDR3 DNA: TGTGCCAGCAGTATCCAGGGATATAGCAATCAGCCCCAGCATTTT.

J is TRBJ2-5 and V is TRBV7-6; D remains unclear. This CDR3 region has 15 residues. Germline CDR1 reads SGHVS; CDR2 reads FNYEAQ. The V gene lost 5 bases and the J gene lost 3 bases, with 16 bases spanning the gap. The CDR3 DNA sequence: TGTGCCAGCAGCCCAGTGGTAGAGGCTGAAGAGACCCAGTACTTC. Its protein is CASSPVVEAEETQYF.